This paragraph reports one T cell receptor beta chain. Its antigen remains undetermined. No base-level quality is on record; no much larger clone is a single base apart. The CDR3 regions of human TCRbeta chains were analyzed by immunosequencing. Per the original workflow: TCRs in the repertoires were matched against a reference library of SARS-CoV-2-specific TCRs that had been generated with the MIRA antigen-specificity platform. Breadth was defined as the fraction of unique TCRs that were SARS-CoV-2-associated. Depth was defined as the fraction of total T cells that were SARS-CoV-2-associated. Using the MIRA data, each spike-specific TCR was assigned both to the spike region to which the TCR was reactive and to a CD4 or CD8 class. Log10-transformed breadth and depth values were compared by one-way ANOVA with Sidak's multiple comparisons tests. The table comes from immuneACCESS by way of TCRdb, which keeps in-frame sequences with V and J called. Part of the clones is missing from these tables; in studies checked, under half for an unresolved V gene and the rest for unknown reasons. For V, J and clone size, that table is used; D and trimming come from the DNA. This sample holds around 130,000 clones; 75% to 90% were observed only once. Roughly 4.7% of the sample is taken by the ten largest.

The data are from a study of T cell responses to AZD1222 COVID-19 vaccine (dated by TCRdb to 2020 to 2023). For the wider study: AZD1222 recipients given second doses at about 4 weeks or at about 12 weeks were pooled, since spike-specific TCR depth and breadth were not found to differ between the two schedules. A total of roughly 240 trial participants underwent TCR sequencing, of whom some 210 received two doses of AZD1222 and 26 received two doses of the MenACWY control vaccine. Trial participants were enrolled by age into 18-55, 56-69 and 70-plus year subgroups, with about 150, 28 and 57 TCR-sequenced participants respectively.

The germline V gene specifies MNHEY as CDR1 and SVGEGT as CDR2. Germline trimming amounts to 8 bases on V and 6 bases on J, with 10 as the count of junction bases outside the gene matches. Including the terminal cysteine and phenylalanine, the CDR3 comprises 14 residues. The sequence is cut down to CDR3 DNA, 42 bases in frame from base 1. Here is what the overall study found, with its caveats: In the small 56-69-year group, the increase in depth fell short of significance, most likely because of low power. Vaccine-associated CD4 TCRs spanned the whole spike protein, with dominant responses in regions 160-218 and 743-854. Spike-specific TCR breadth and depth rose significantly after two AZD1222 doses compared with day 0 and with MenACWY recipients. Because no day 14 peak-response samples were available, repertoires were characterized only after the peak T cell response. Nearly half of unique spike-specific TCRs reportedly recognized epitopes outside regions mutated in the B.1.351 and B.1.1.7 variants. Participants were mostly white British, with more females than males. The authors suggested clonal diversity may have been underestimated. Conclusions about previously exposed vaccinees are limited because only a handful of AZD1222 recipients were SARS-CoV-2 seropositive at baseline.

This sample's time point label indicates: baseline before first vaccination. Vaccinee samples were obtained from the UK trials COV001 and COV002, which included a single-blind randomized controlled phase 2/3 trial of AZD1222 (ChAdOx1 nCoV-19) in healthy adults. For TCRbeta chain sequencing, PBMC samples were collected from trial participants at day 0 and at day 28 after the second dose. The TCR comes from an adult in good health. The material sequenced was peripheral blood, taken on day 0 of AZD1222 vaccination. The chain was built from TRBV6-2 or TRBV6-3 and TRBJ1-5, and 7 junction bases match TRBD1. The DNA sequence reads TGTGCCAGCGGCCCCCAGGCAGGGGGTCAGCCCCAGCATTTT. Protein translation: CASGPQAGGQPQHF.